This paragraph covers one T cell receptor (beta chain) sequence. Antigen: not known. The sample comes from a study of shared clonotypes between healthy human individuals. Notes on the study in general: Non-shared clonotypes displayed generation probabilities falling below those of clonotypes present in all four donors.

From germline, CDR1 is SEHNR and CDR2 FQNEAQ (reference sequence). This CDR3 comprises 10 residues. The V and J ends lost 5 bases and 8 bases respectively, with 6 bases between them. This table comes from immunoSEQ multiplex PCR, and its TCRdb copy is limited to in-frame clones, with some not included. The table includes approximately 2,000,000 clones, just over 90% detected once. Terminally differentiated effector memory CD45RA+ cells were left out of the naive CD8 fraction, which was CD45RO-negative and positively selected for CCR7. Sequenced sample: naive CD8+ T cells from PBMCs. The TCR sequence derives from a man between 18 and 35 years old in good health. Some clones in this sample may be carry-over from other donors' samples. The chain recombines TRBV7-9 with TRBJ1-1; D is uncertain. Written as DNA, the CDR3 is TGTGCCAGCAGCCCTGAGGAAGCTTTCTTT. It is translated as CASSPEEAFF.